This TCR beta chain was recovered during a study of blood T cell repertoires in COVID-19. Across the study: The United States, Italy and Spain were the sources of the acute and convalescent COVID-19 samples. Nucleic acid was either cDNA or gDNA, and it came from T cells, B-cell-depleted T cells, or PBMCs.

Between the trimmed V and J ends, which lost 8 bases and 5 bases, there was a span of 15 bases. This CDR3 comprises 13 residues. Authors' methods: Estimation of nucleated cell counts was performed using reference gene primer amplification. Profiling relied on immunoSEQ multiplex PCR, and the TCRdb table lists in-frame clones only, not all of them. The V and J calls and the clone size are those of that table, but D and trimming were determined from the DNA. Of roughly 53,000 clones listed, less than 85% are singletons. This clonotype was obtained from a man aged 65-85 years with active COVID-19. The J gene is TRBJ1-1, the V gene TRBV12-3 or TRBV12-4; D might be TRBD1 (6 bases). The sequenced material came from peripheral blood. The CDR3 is CASVTSGVTEAFF. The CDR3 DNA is TGTGCCAGCGTGACCTCAGGGGTTACTGAAGCTTTCTTT.